This entry concerns a single T cell receptor (beta chain). This entry is derived from a study of T cell changes during pregnancy in multiple sclerosis. The CDR3 extends over 15 amino acids. Germline V gives CDR1 SGHRS, CDR2 YFSETQ. With 4 bases clipped from V and 3 bases from J, the junction kept 5 bases outside the gene matches. Assay used: immunoSEQ multiplex PCR; TCRdb lists only in-frame clones, some missing. Here the sample spans 85,000 to 100,000 clones, approximately 93% being singletons. The rearrangement joins TRBV5-1 to TRBJ2-7, with TRBD2 matching over 12 bases. The sequencing used peripheral blood, collected after pregnancy. This TCR came from a female donor with multiple sclerosis, enrolled in a pregnancy study. CDR3 nucleotide sequence: TGCGCCAGCAGCATCACTAGCGGGGGGTTCTACGAGCAGTACTTC. Protein: CASSITSGGFYEQYF.